This is a list of T cell receptor beta chains from one sample in a study of cytomegalovirus exposure and HLA in healthy donors. The protocol was immunoSEQ multiplex PCR, while the TCRdb copy is restricted to in-frame clones and leaves out a portion. The sample holds 65,000 to 75,000 clones, roughly four fifths seen once. Sequenced: PBMCs. Receptors were obtained from a man aged 45-60 years in good health and CMV-seronegative. The CDR3 runs from the conserved cysteine through the conserved F or W. A D gene is named only where the DNA matches it firmly. Clone size is shown for a subset of rows, as once, few, many or a class of expanded clone.

V	J	D	size	DNA	CDR3
TRBV4-2	TRBJ2-7	-	-	TGTGCCAGCAGCCATTATCTACCCCCATACGAGCAGTACTTC	CASSHYLPPYEQYF
TRBV7-3	TRBJ1-5	-	-	TGTGCCAGCAATCGGGGAGGTCAGCCCCAGCATTTT	CASNRGGQPQHF
TRBV5-6	TRBJ2-5	TRBD1	-	TGTGCCAGCAGCTCCAGACAGGGGGCTTGGGAGACCCAGTACTTC	CASSSRQGAWETQYF
TRBV27	TRBJ2-5	TRBD2	-	TGTGCCAGCAGTCCCTCGACTAGCGGGGGGGAGACCCAGTACTTC	CASSPSTSGGETQYF
TRBV27	TRBJ1-4	-	-	TGTGCCAGCAGTTTATTCCCTCCAGGCCCAACTAATGAAAAACTGTTTTTT	CASSLFPPGPTNEKLFF
TRBV7-8	TRBJ1-5	-	-	TGTGCCAGCAGCTTAGAGGGGCAGCGCAATCAGCCCCAGCATTTT	CASSLEGQRNQPQHF
TRBV28	TRBJ1-1	-	-	TGTGCCAGCAGTCTTGAGCGGGGAACTGAAGCTTTCTTT	CASSLERGTEAFF
TRBV5-6	TRBJ2-4	TRBD1	-	TGTGCCAGCACCGTCGGGACAGACAAAAACATTCAGTACTTC	CASTVGTDKNIQYF
TRBV11-2	TRBJ2-3	TRBD2	-	TGTGCCAGCAGCCTGACTAGCGGGAGGAAGACAGATACGCAGTATTTT	CASSLTSGRKTDTQYF
TRBV5-1	TRBJ2-5	TRBD1	-	TGCGCCAGCAGGTTCCAGGGGGCCGGAGAGACCCAGTACTTC	CASRFQGAGETQYF
TRBV6-5	TRBJ2-7	TRBD1	-	TGTGCCAGCAGTTCCCCTGGACAGGGCCAATACGAGCAGTACTTC	CASSSPGQGQYEQYF
TRBV5-6	TRBJ1-1	-	-	TGTGCCAGCAGCTTAGACCCGATATCGGGCACTGAAGCTTTCTTT	CASSLDPISGTEAFF
TRBV15	TRBJ1-3	-	-	TGTGCCACCAGCAGAGACGCCTTTTCGGGAGGAAACACCATATATTTT	CATSRDAFSGGNTIYF
TRBV11-3	TRBJ2-3	-	-	TGTGCCAGCAGCTTCGGTAGACTCGGGGATACGCAGTATTTT	CASSFGRLGDTQYF
TRBV28	TRBJ2-1	TRBD2	-	TGTGCCAGCACGGGAGGGAGGTATGAGCAGTTCTTC	CASTGGRYEQFF
TRBV5-1	TRBJ2-5	TRBD1	-	TGCGCCAGCAGCACGGACAGGGGAGAGACCCAGTACTTC	CASSTDRGETQYF
TRBV6-5	TRBJ1-2	-	-	TGTGCCAGCAGTTCCCAAGTGGGGCAGCACTATGGCTACACCTTC	CASSSQVGQHYGYTF
TRBV5-1	TRBJ2-2	-	-	TGCGCCAGCAGCCCGAGACAGGTTGGCACCGGGGAGCTGTTTTTT	CASSPRQVGTGELFF
TRBV11-2	TRBJ2-2	-	-	TGTGCCAGCAGCTCCTCCACCGGGGAGCTGTTTTTT	CASSSSTGELFF
TRBV27	TRBJ2-7	-	-	TGTGCCAGCAGTAGAGGACTCGGGCAGTACTTC	CASSRGLGQYF
TRBV25-1	TRBJ2-5	TRBD1	-	TGTGCCAGCATTGGCAGGGGGCCTCTAGAGACCCAGTACTTC	CASIGRGPLETQYF
TRBV7-6	TRBJ1-1	-	few	TGTGCCAGCCGGGACATGAACACTGAAGCTTTCTTT	CASRDMNTEAFF
TRBV5-1	TRBJ1-2	-	-	TGCGCCAGCAGCTTGAGGGAGCCCTATGGCTACACCTTC	CASSLREPYGYTF
TRBV27	TRBJ2-3	-	-	TGTGCCAGCAGTTTCTCGTGGGAGAGCACAGATACGCAGTATTTT	CASSFSWESTDTQYF
TRBV10-1	TRBJ2-1	-	-	TGCGCCAGCAGTGAAACTAGACTCCATGAGCAGTTCTTC	CASSETRLHEQFF
TRBV5-1	TRBJ1-4	-	-	TGCGCCAGCAGCTCATTGGAAGCAGGGGATGGAAAACTGTTTTTT	CASSSLEAGDGKLFF
TRBV15	TRBJ2-7	-	-	TGTGCCACCAGCAGAGTTGGCAGGATGGGCGAGCAGTACTTC	CATSRVGRMGEQYF
TRBV18	TRBJ2-2	-	-	TGTGCCAGCTCCCCAAACCGGGGGGACAGGAATCCCGGGGAGCTGTTTTTT	CASSPNRGDRNPGELFF
TRBV6-5	TRBJ1-2	TRBD1	-	TGTGCCAGCAGTTACGACGGACAGGAAGGCTACACCTTC	CASSYDGQEGYTF
TRBV5-1	TRBJ2-7	-	-	TGCGCCAGCAGCTTGTCGGGGGTTGGCGAGCAGTACTTC	CASSLSGVGEQYF
TRBV6-1	TRBJ2-7	TRBD1	-	TGTGCCAGCAGGATCAGAGGACAGGGTGTCGGCGAGCAGTACTTC	CASRIRGQGVGEQYF
TRBV10-3	TRBJ2-1	TRBD2	-	TGTGCCATCAGTACGCCGGGGGGCGGGAGGGCCTATGAGCAGTTCTTC	CAISTPGGGRAYEQFF
TRBV5-4	TRBJ1-1	TRBD1	-	TGTGCCAGCAGCCAAAAGGGGGCGGCGGACACTGAAGCTTTCTTT	CASSQKGAADTEAFF
TRBV27	TRBJ1-5	TRBD1	-	TGTGCCAGCAGGCGGGGACAGGGGGACAATCAGCCCCAGCATTTT	CASRRGQGDNQPQHF
TRBV11-2	TRBJ2-1	TRBD2	-	TGTGCCAGCAGCTTAGAGGGAGGGGCCTACAATGAGCAGTTCTTC	CASSLEGGAYNEQFF
TRBV7-2	TRBJ1-2	TRBD1	-	TGTGCCAGCAGCAGGGGACAGGTCTATGGCTACACCTTC	CASSRGQVYGYTF
TRBV5-8	TRBJ1-6	-	-	TGTGCCAGCGACGGGGTTGGTTCACCCCTCCACTTT	CASDGVGSPLHF
TRBV5-1	TRBJ1-5	-	few	TGCGCCAGCAGCTTGGGCCAGGGTAGCAATCAGCCCCAGCATTTT	CASSLGQGSNQPQHF
TRBV6-6	TRBJ2-7	TRBD1	-	TGTGCCACCAGGGTAGGGACAGCGTCCTACGAGCAGTACTTC	CATRVGTASYEQYF
TRBV10-1	TRBJ2-3	-	-	TGCGCCAGCAGACCGGGAGAATCCGCAGATACGCAGTATTTT	CASRPGESADTQYF
TRBV2	TRBJ2-3	TRBD1	-	TGTGCCAGCAGCGCCCTTGGGACAGCCGATACGCAGTATTTT	CASSALGTADTQYF
TRBV29-1	TRBJ1-1	TRBD1	-	TGCAGCGTTGCTACCGGGACAGGGAAGGGTGACACTGAAGCTTTCTTT	CSVATGTGKGDTEAFF
TRBV2	TRBJ2-5	-	-	TGTGCCAGCAGCGGACAGAAAGGGGAGACCCAGTACTTC	CASSGQKGETQYF
TRBV7-9	TRBJ1-3	-	-	TGTGCCAGCAGCGCTAACAGGGAGTTCTCTGGAAACACCATATATTTT	CASSANREFSGNTIYF